The 32 T cell receptor beta chains listed next were all sequenced from one sample in a study of blood T cells in healthy people across ages. A second about 7 to 11 cycle PCR used barcoded and J-beta primers. TCRdb reprocessed the 5' RACE reads with MiXCR, giving one entry per CDR3 protein. The data show around 1,900,000 distinct CDR3 sequences, about two fifths seen once. Material for sequencing was blood. Receptor source: a human donor in good health.

This clonotype was seen only a few times. This chain links TRBV12-3 or TRBV12-4 with TRBJ1-5; D remains ambiguous. This CDR3 has 14 amino acids. The V gene lost 2 bases and the J gene lost 6 bases, with 11 bases spanning the gap. The CDR3 spells CASSLSAFSQPQHF. As DNA, the CDR3 is TGTGCCAGCAGTTTATCTGCGTTCAGTCAGCCCCAGCATTTT.

The chain links TRBV14 to TRBJ2-3; TRBD1 aligns across 8 bases. V shed 1 base and J 1 base; nucleotides not matched to a gene: 7. Germline V gives CDR1 SGHDN, CDR2 FVKESK. This CDR3 has 17 residues. CDR3 sequence (DNA): TGTGCCAGCAGCCAAGTCAGGGGGCTCACAGGCACAGATACGCAGTATTTT. It translates to CASSQVRGLTGTDTQYF. Full variable domain (rest looked up from reference TRBV14 and TRBJ2-3): EAGVTQFPSHSVIEKGQTVTLRCDPISGHDNLYWYRRVMGKEIKFLLHFVKESKQDESGMPNNRFLAERTGGTYSTLKVQPAELEDSGVYFCASSQVRGLTGTDTQYFGPGTRLTVL.

V is TRBV9 and J is TRBJ1-1; no firm D call. The V end lost 0 bases, the J end lost 9 bases, and 12 bases lay between the germline ends. The CDR3 loop spans 13 amino acids. Germline V CDR1 and CDR2: SGDLS, YYNGEE. CDR3 loop: CASSVVPEAKAFF. CDR3 nucleotide sequence: TGTGCCAGCAGCGTAGTCCCCGAGGCAAAAGCTTTCTTT.

The chain combines TRBV6-2 or TRBV6-3 with TRBJ2-7, with a possible D match to TRBD2 (5 bases). The CDR3 contains 15 residues. Germline lookup yields CDR1 MNHEY and CDR2 SVGEGT. Trimming cost V 2 bases and J 1 base, with 12 bases left between them. The CDR3 bases are TGTGCCAGCAGTTACGCCGGGGATCAGTCCTACGAGCAGTACTTC. This translates into CASSYAGDQSYEQYF.

This clonotype has a handful of counts. The chain employs TRBV7-8 and TRBJ2-7; 8 positions match TRBD1. The V segment lost 2 bases and the J segment 3 bases; nucleotides outside the gene matches: 15. Germline V gives CDR1 SGHVS, CDR2 FQNEAQ. The CDR3 runs to 18 residues. For the CDR3, the DNA is TGTGCCAGCAGCTTAACCGGCACAGGACAGGGATGGTTCTACGAGCAGTACTTC. It specifies CASSLTGTGQGWFYEQYF.

The V call is TRBV5-6, the J call TRBJ2-4; no reliable D call. The end of the DNA fits TRBJ2-7 better, so the J call may be wrong. CDR1 and CDR2 from the germline V gene are SGHDT and YYEEEE. The length of the CDR3 is 16 residues. CDR3 coding DNA: TGTGCCAGCAGCCCACTGACTGGCAGAGTCGCGTACGAGCAGTACTTC. Protein sequence: CASSPLTGRVAYEQYF.

This chain links TRBV7-2 with TRBJ2-3, with 10 bases aligning to TRBD1. V was pared by 5 bases and J by 12 bases, with 14 bases of the junction left unmatched. Germline V gene data show CDR1 as SGHTA and CDR2 as FQGNSA. The CDR3 contains 15 residues. CDR3 in DNA: TGTGCCAGCAGCCACCGGGACAGGGGCCCGTATGGCCAGTATTTT. Translating it yields CASSHRDRGPYGQYF.

The gene calls are TRBV5-1 and TRBJ2-3; maybe TRBD2 (6 bases). Trimming took off 4 bases at V and 1 base at J, with 16 bases between the two ends. CDR1 and CDR2 (germline): SGHRS, YFSETQ. The CDR3 consists of 16 residues. The CDR3 loop reads CASSPDGGWGTDTQYF. CDR3 DNA sequence: TGCGCCAGCAGCCCGGACGGGGGATGGGGCACAGATACGCAGTATTTT.

V gene TRBV12-3 or TRBV12-4 combines with J gene TRBJ2-7, with 8 bases fitting TRBD1. The end of the DNA fits TRBJ2-5 better, so the J call may be wrong. The CDR3 runs to 14 residues. This CDR3 is CASTSKTGGKTQYF. Here the CDR3 DNA reads TGTGCCAGCACTTCGAAAACAGGGGGAAAGACCCAGTACTTC.

This rearrangement joins TRBV24-1 to TRBJ2-6, with D perhaps matching TRBD1 (6 bases). Germline V gene sequence: CDR1 KGHDR, CDR2 SFDVKD. The V gene lost 5 bases and the J gene lost 4 bases, with 14 bases spanning the gap. This CDR3 contains 16 residues. The CDR3 reads CATSGNRQAGANVLTF. The CDR3 region has the DNA TGTGCCACCAGTGGCAATCGACAGGCGGGGGCCAACGTCCTGACTTTC.

The J gene is TRBJ2-3, the V gene TRBV7-2; no clear D gene. There are 13 residues in the CDR3. Germline assignment: CDR1 SGHTA and CDR2 FQGNSA. Trimming took 8 bases from V and 1 from J, leaving 10 bases between them. The chain's CDR3 is CASVRVGTDTQYF. The CDR3 DNA is TGTGCCAGCGTTCGAGTCGGCACAGATACGCAGTATTTT.

V usage is TRBV21-1 and J usage is TRBJ2-7; the D segment call TRBD2 is taken from the table without a DNA check. TRBV21-1 is termed a pseudogene. The CDR3 length is 19 residues. This CDR3 reads CASSKCIIRLASFTLEQYF. The CDR3 DNA sequence: TGCGCCAGCAGCAAATGCATCATCCGACTAGCCTCCTTTACACTCGAGCAGTACTTC.

In its sample, this clonotype was seen a few times. The rearrangement uses TRBV7-2 and TRBJ2-5; the match to TRBD1 covers 12 bases. With V trimmed by 8 bases and J by 4 bases, 8 bases remained unmatched. The germline V gene has CDR1 SGHTA and CDR2 FQGNSA. The CDR3 extends over 15 amino acids. CDR3 nucleotides: TGTGCCAGCGGCCGCGGGACAGGGGGCCCAGAGACCCAGTACTTC. This sequence encodes CASGRGTGGPETQYF.

The V gene is TRBV10-3, the J gene TRBJ1-2, with a possible D match to TRBD1 (6 bases). Deletions cut 0 bases from V and 6 bases from J, with 14 bases between. Germline CDR1 ENHRY, CDR2 SYGVKD. This CDR3 spans 15 amino acids. The CDR3 bases are TGTGCCATCAGTGAGTCGTTGGGGGCGTTGGATGGCTACACCTTC. Protein product: CAISESLGALDGYTF.

V usage is TRBV5-6 and J usage is TRBJ1-5; D remains ambiguous. This CDR3 comprises 14 residues. Germline V gives CDR1 SGHDT, CDR2 YYEEEE. Trimming removed 4 bases at V and 3 bases at J, with 11 bases between. The CDR3 bases are TGTGCCAGCAGCCCACTTGGGGACAATCAGCCCCAGCATTTT. Translated, it gives CASSPLGDNQPQHF. The entire variable domain, with the rest obtained from reference TRBV5-6 and TRBJ1-5, is as follows: DAGVTQSPTHLIKTRGQQVTLRCSPKSGHDTVSWYQQALGQGPQFIFQYYEEEERQRGNFPDRFSGHQFPNYSSELNVNALLLGDSALYLCASSPLGDNQPQHFGDGTRLSIL.

The rearrangement uses TRBV28 and TRBJ1-2; D unresolved. V dropped 4 bases and J dropped 4 bases, with 10 bases sitting between them. Germline CDR1 MDHEN, CDR2 SYDVKM. The CDR3 spans 13 residues. The CDR3 DNA follows: TGTGCCAGCAGTTCTCGACTGCCCTATGGCTACACCTTC. Protein product: CASSSRLPYGYTF.

The chain couples TRBV7-2 to TRBJ2-3; D is ambiguous. V was clipped by 3 bases and J by 4 bases, with 11 bases between them. The CDR3 is 14 amino acids. Looked up from germline, CDR1 is SGHTA and CDR2 is FQGNSA. The CDR3 region is CASSFRQQADTQYF. Written as DNA, the CDR3 is TGTGCCAGCAGCTTTCGGCAGCAAGCAGATACGCAGTATTTT.

This clonotype was seen more than once but under ten times. The V call is TRBV11-2, the J call TRBJ2-3, with 9 bases matching TRBD2. Germline V lookup: CDR1 SGHAT, CDR2 FQNNGV. The trim removed 5 bases at V and 6 bases at J, leaving 12 bases unmatched. CDR3 length: 16 amino acids. The CDR3: CASSHERGAPWDTQYF. The CDR3 coding sequence is TGTGCCAGCAGCCACGAGCGGGGGGCACCCTGGGATACGCAGTATTTT.

The chain carries TRBV5-6 and TRBJ2-7, with unresolved D. The germline CDR1 and CDR2 sequences are SGHDT and YYEEEE. The V end was cut by 2 bases, the J end by 0 bases, with 15 bases between. The CDR3 is made up of 16 amino acids. CDR3 nucleotides: TGTGCCAGCAGCTTTTGGGTGTCGTTAGCCTCCTACGAGCAGTACTTC. It yields the protein CASSFWVSLASYEQYF.

There are a few counts of this clonotype. The chain links TRBV28 to TRBJ2-7, with D hard to call. Trimming left V 6 bases short and J 2 bases short, with 11 bases between. The germline gives CDR1 MDHEN, CDR2 SYDVKM. The CDR3 is 13 amino acids. CDR3 sequence (DNA): TGTGCCAGCAGCTCTCCGCTTACCTACGAGCAGTACTTC. Translation: CASSSPLTYEQYF.

The V call is TRBV12-3 or TRBV12-4, the J call TRBJ1-6; 7 bases are shared with TRBD1. With V trimmed by 6 bases and J by 8 bases, 7 bases remained unmatched. This CDR3 region has 14 residues. CDR3 nucleotides: TGTGCCAGCAGCACTACAGGGGATGATTCACCCCTCCACTTT. It specifies CASSTTGDDSPLHF.

This clonotype was seen more than once but under ten times. This chain links TRBV5-6 with TRBJ2-7, with D uncertain. The germline V and J ends were trimmed by 3 bases and 5 bases, with 15 bases remaining between them. This CDR3 is built from 14 residues. Germline V lookup: CDR1 SGHDT, CDR2 YYEEEE. CDR3 protein: CASSYGGVRNEQYF. As DNA, the CDR3 is TGTGCCAGCAGCTATGGTGGGGTTCGAAACGAGCAGTACTTC.

This sequence joins TRBV6-4 and TRBJ2-7; D ambiguous. The CDR3 spans 14 residues. CDR1 MRHNA and CDR2 SNTAGT come from the germline V gene. V dropped 6 bases and J dropped 0 bases, with 12 bases sitting between them. As DNA, the CDR3 is TGTGCCAGCAGGAAGGACCCAGGCTCCTACGAGCAGTACTTC. It translates to CASRKDPGSYEQYF.

This sequence joins TRBV3-1 and TRBJ1-2; TRBD1 matches at 9 bases. After removal of 4 bases from V and 6 bases from J, the junction contained 6 bases not matched to a gene. CDR3 length equals 14 residues. The germline V gene has CDR1 LGHDT and CDR2 YNNKEL (reference sequence). The CDR3 bases are TGTGCCAGCAGCCGCTTAGACAGGGGGGATGGCTACACCTTC. It codes for CASSRLDRGDGYTF.

This clonotype was seen ten or more times. The chain uses TRBV4-3 and TRBJ2-5; no reliable D call. The germline V and J ends were trimmed by 0 bases and 5 bases, with 13 bases remaining between them. Per germline, CDR1 LGHNA and CDR2 YSLEER. The length of the CDR3 is 15 residues. CDR3 in amino acids: CASSQDIGLGETQYF. In DNA form, the CDR3 reads TGCGCCAGCAGCCAAGATATTGGGCTCGGCGAGACCCAGTACTTC.

This clonotype was picked up a small number of times. The genes are TRBV5-1 and TRBJ2-1; 7 nucleotides match TRBD2. After removal of 4 bases from V and 0 bases from J, the junction contained 7 bases not matched to a gene. CDR1 SGHRS and CDR2 YFSETQ come from the germline V gene. The CDR3 is 16 amino acids. Here the CDR3 reads CASSTGGGVSYNEQFF. The CDR3, as DNA: TGCGCCAGCAGCACCGGGGGAGGGGTCTCCTACAATGAGCAGTTCTTC.

V is TRBV4-2 and J is TRBJ1-2, with a tentative D call TRBD1 (5 bases). Trimming cost V 4 bases and J 5 bases, with 14 bases left between them. The CDR3 is made up of 14 amino acids. Germline V gene lookup returns CDR1 LGHNA and CDR2 YNFKEQ. CDR3 region: CASSPRREGYGYTF. The CDR3 DNA sequence: TGTGCCAGCAGCCCGCGTCGGGAGGGGTATGGCTACACCTTC.

Note on this clonotype: A junction boundary mismatches the germline segment, possibly from a read error. This sequence joins TRBV27 and TRBJ2-7; D unresolved. This CDR3 has 13 amino acids. CDR1 MNHEY and CDR2 SMNVEV come from the germline V gene (reference sequence). CDR3 coding DNA: TGTGTCAGCAGCCGTGGTCGCGCCTACGAGCAGTACTTC. It translates to CVSSRGRAYEQYF.

The V and J genes are TRBV7-8 and TRBJ2-1, with TRBD2 as a possible D gene (7 bases). V was trimmed by 4 bases and J by 0 bases, leaving 22 bases between them. CDR3 length: 19 amino acids. Per germline, CDR1 SGHVS and CDR2 FQNEAQ. CDR3 protein: CASSSGLAGATTSYNEQFF. CDR3 nucleotide sequence: TGTGCCAGCAGCTCAGGGCTGGCGGGGGCCACAACCTCCTACAATGAGCAGTTCTTC.

The V gene is TRBV2, the J gene TRBJ1-1; 7 bases are shared with TRBD1. CDR1 and CDR2 from the germline V gene are SNHLY and FYNNEI. V dropped 8 bases and J dropped 0; count of bases not matched to a gene: 6. The CDR3 length is 14 residues. CDR3 in amino acids: CASGRQGLNTEAFF. CDR3 DNA: TGTGCCAGCGGCAGACAGGGCCTGAACACTGAAGCTTTCTTT.

The chain uses TRBV7-8 and TRBJ1-2; possibly TRBD1 for D (6 bases). The germline V and J ends were trimmed by 1 base and 8 bases, with 17 bases remaining between them. Germline CDR1 and CDR2: SGHVS and FQNEAQ. CDR3 length: 15 residues. The CDR3 is CASSLEFGGALGYTF. The CDR3, as DNA: TGTGCCAGCAGCTTAGAATTCGGGGGGGCCCTAGGCTACACCTTC.

This clonotype was picked up a small number of times. The chain has TRBV9 and TRBJ2-5; the match to TRBD1 covers 9 bases. CDR1 and CDR2 (germline): SGDLS, YYNGEE. With V trimmed by 1 base and J by 5 bases, 12 bases remained unmatched. This CDR3 comprises 17 residues. The CDR3, as DNA: TGTGCCAGCAGCGTACAAACCGGGACAGGGATTTTCGAGACCCAGTACTTC. It encodes CASSVQTGTGIFETQYF.